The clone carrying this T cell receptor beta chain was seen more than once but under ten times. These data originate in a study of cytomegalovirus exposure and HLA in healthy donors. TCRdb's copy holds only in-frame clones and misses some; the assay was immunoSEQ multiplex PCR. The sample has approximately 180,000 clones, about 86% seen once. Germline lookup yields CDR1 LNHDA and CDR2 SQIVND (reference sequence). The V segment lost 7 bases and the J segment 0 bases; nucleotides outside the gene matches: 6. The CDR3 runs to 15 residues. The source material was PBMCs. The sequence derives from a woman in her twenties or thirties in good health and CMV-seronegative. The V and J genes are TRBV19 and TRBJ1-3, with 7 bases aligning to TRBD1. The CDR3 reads CASTWTGSSGNTIYF. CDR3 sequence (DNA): TGTGCCAGTACTTGGACAGGAAGCTCTGGAAACACCATATATTTT.